The subject of this entry is one TCR beta chain. These data are taken from a study of shared clonotypes between healthy human individuals. Here immunoSEQ multiplex PCR was the method, and the copy in TCRdb shows in-frame clones only, minus some. Of a few million clones listed, 80% to 95% are singletons. Caucasian adults living in Nashville, Tennessee, provided all samples. Germline CDR1 is LNHNV and CDR2 is YYDKDF (reference sequence). With 5 bases removed from V and 1 base from J, the gap between germline ends came to 11 bases. There are 14 residues in the CDR3. The source of this sequence is a man aged 18 to 29 in good health. Some clones in this sample may be carry-over from other donors' samples. What was sequenced was naive CD4+ T cells from PBMCs. Subset noted: CD45RA+ positively selected. The J gene is TRBJ1-1, the V gene TRBV15, with unresolved D. The CDR3 DNA reads as TGTGCCACCAGCCCCTCTGGGAGGAACACTGAAGCTTTCTTT. Its translation is CATSPSGRNTEAFF.